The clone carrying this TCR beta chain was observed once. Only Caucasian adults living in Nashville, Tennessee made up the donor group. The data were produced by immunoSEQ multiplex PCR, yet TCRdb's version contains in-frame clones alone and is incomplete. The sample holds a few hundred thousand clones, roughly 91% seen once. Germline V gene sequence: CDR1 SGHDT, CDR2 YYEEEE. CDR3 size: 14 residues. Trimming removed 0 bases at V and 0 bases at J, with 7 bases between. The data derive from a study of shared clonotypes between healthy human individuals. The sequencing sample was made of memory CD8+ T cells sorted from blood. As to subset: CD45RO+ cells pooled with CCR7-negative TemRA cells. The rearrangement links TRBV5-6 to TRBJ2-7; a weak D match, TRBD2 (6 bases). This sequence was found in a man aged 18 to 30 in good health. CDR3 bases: TGTGCCAGCAGCTTGGCTAGCGTCTCCTACGAGCAGTACTTC. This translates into CASSLASVSYEQYF.